The T cell receptor beta chain described here comes from a study of T cells after yellow fever vaccination (dated by TCRdb to about 2019). At the level of the whole study: The SMART-Seq v4 Ultra Low Input RNA kit was used to prepare libraries from fractions with low cell numbers. Bulk TCR alpha and beta repertoires were sequenced longitudinally to track T-cell clones before and after primary and booster YFV17D yellow fever vaccination. Two healthy male donors made up the cohort, one aged 18 to 29 years and the other aged 30 to 39 years. Blood samples were taken at several timepoints before and after primary and secondary immunization, and bulk PBMC replicates and cell subsets were isolated. The investigation overall reported the following: The secondary T-cell response was found to be weaker but faster than the primary response, with a peak reached on day 5 rather than on day 15. A small fraction of clonotypes appeared in both the CD4 and CD8 compartments, likely as a result of convergent recombination. After the booster, most clones that had expanded after primary vaccination were detected again (roughly 96% of CD4 and around nine tenths of CD8), suggesting broad maintenance of memory. Because only a couple of donors were included in the study, the extent to which the findings can be generalized is limited. Computational filtering was needed because FACS-sorted repertoires could contain abundant contaminating clonotypes from the bulk population.

Points on this clonotype: Its antigen is still unknown. Qualities for individual bases were not recorded, and no much larger clone is one base off.

The treatment or condition label of this sample denotes: live attenuated yellow fever vaccine strain. At every blood-draw timepoint, two biological replicates of bulk PBMCs were collected. A standard Ficoll-Paque protocol was used to isolate PBMCs from peripheral blood. TriZol was used to extract RNA from bulk PBMCs, CD4 and CD8 fractions, and dextramer-positive and dextramer-negative fractions. The germline V gene specifies SGHRS as CDR1 and YFSETQ as CDR2. Spanning cysteine to phenylalanine, the CDR3 consists of 16 amino acids. The DNA shown is the 48-base CDR3, in frame from base 1. The trim is 0 bases for V and 2 bases for J, with a gap of 11 bases between the germline ends. TCR cDNA was synthesized by 5'RACE template switching, which introduced a universal primer site and unique molecular identifiers. Priming of cDNA synthesis was performed from both the TCR alpha and TCR beta constant segments. Libraries were amplified in two PCR steps, with sample barcodes and sequencing adapters added in the second step. Sequencing of the libraries was done on either Illumina HiSeq 2500 (2x100 bp) or NovaSeq (2x150 bp). On the authors' methods: Reads were demultiplexed and collapsed into UMI consensus sequences with MIGEC, and V(D)J alignment was performed with MiXCR. Clonotypes responding to the vaccine were identified with edgeR on replicate PBMC samples, with the criteria of FDR below 0.01 and a log2 fold change above 5 up to day 15. Each bulk clonotype received a CD4 or CD8 identity based on whether the sequenced CD4 or CD8 repertoire contained that clonotype at higher abundance. In TCRdb, the public reads were trimmed at Q25 with fastp and aligned with MiXCR, with productive beta chains retained. Records with the same CDR3 protein are collapsed into one entry carrying the most frequent genes and DNA. The V and J calls, along with clone size, are taken from TCRdb and not from the paper's own processing. The sample yields about 580,000 distinct CDR3 sequences; about 15% were counted once. 15% to 20% of the sample rests with the top ten.

The V gene is TRBV5-1 and the J gene is TRBJ2-2; the D gene remains uncertain. The sequence came from a young man who received the YFV17D yellow fever vaccine. Sequenced here: PBMCs, sampled less than 6 days after the first yellow fever vaccination. For the CDR3, the sequence is CASSLVPGFNTGELFF. The nucleotides read TGCGCCAGCAGCTTGGTTCCCGGATTCAACACCGGGGAGCTGTTTTTT.